This T cell receptor beta chain appears in the sequencing data of a study of blood T cell repertoires in COVID-19 (dated by TCRdb to about 2020). The study in broad terms: Samples covering the acute and convalescent phases of COVID-19 were provided by collaborators in the United States, Italy and Spain. The sample metadata nearly always contained a de-identified subject ID, COVID-19 status, age in years and sex. Samples came from the ongoing ImmuneRACE study (first 160 participants) plus 1,254 subjects from 6 global collaborators. The repertoires were released in a freely available public database intended as a resource for research on the immune response to SARS-CoV-2. The material from the prospective study consisted of cDNA or gDNA derived from T cells, B-cell-depleted T cells, or PBMCs. Deeply sampled blood TCRbeta repertoires from subjects exposed to, actively infected with, or recovered from COVID-19 were included in the dataset. Where available, HLA class I and class II types were taken from metadata supplied by the sample provider and were not determined by assay-based typing. Overall study results and their limits: The amount of clinical and demographic metadata varied by source and participant and was provided uncurated.

Each collaborating institution followed its own protocols to collect whole blood in K2EDTA tubes. For TCRbeta analysis, collaborator samples were shipped as frozen whole blood, as isolated PBMCs, or as DNA extracted from either sample type. This clone was observed a single time. Its binding antigen is unknown. No much larger clonotype is one base removed from it; base qualities were not supplied. TCRbeta CDR3 regions were amplified from genomic DNA by means of the immunoSEQ Assay, a bias-controlled multiplex PCR. Regarding the original processing steps: Nucleated cell counts per sample were estimated from amplification of reference gene primers within the assay. To quantify the absolute abundance of each unique TCRbeta CDR3 rearrangement, sequence reads were collapsed and filtered. Productive Simpson clonality was computed per sample as the square root of Simpson's diversity index over productive rearrangements. TCRdb mirrors the immuneACCESS table, restricted to in-frame sequences. Some clones are absent from its copies; in checked studies, under half trace to an unresolved V gene, and the reason for the others is unknown. D and trimming were read from the DNA, whereas the V and J calls and clone size are those reported in that table. A total of 70,000 to 75,000 clones appear in this sample, about nine tenths of them only once. The ten biggest clones cover about a tenth of the sample.

Per the germline V gene, KGHDR is the CDR1 and SFDVKD is the CDR2. Trimming takes 4 bases from V and 5 bases from J, and the germline ends sit 21 bases apart. From the cysteine through the phenylalanine, the CDR3 covers 17 amino acids. Only the CDR3 portion is preserved as DNA: 51 bases, with reading frame beginning at the first base. This receptor was obtained from a human donor in a cohort sampled during active COVID-19. This chain joins TRBV24-1 to TRBJ2-3; a tentative D match to TRBD2 spans 6 bases. Source material: peripheral blood. The base sequence is TGTGCCACCAGTGACCGGCCGGGGGACCCGCGCGGAGATACGCAGTATTTT. It is translated as CATSDRPGDPRGDTQYF.